The 19 T cell receptor beta chains presented below share a single source sample, sequenced in a study of T cells in Graves' hyperthyroidism and ophthalmopathy. From RNA transcripts, TCR beta CDR3 regions were amplified. RT-PCR in the first round (using the HTBI primer set) targeted the TCR CDR3. TCRdb used MiXCR to reprocess the multiplex PCR reads, holding one entry per CDR3 protein. Found here are about 640,000 distinct CDR3 sequences, around 20% of them singletons; the top ten hold about 34%. What was sequenced was blood. All receptors come from a man aged 25 to 45 with Graves' ophthalmopathy.

This chain joins TRBV6-1 and TRBJ2-6, with D possibly being TRBD2 (7 bases). The CDR3 has 20 residues. Germline CDR1 reads MNHNS; CDR2 reads SASEGT. V lost 5 bases to trimming and J lost 1 base, with 24 bases between them. The CDR3 loop is CASSYRPTGRGKSGANVLTF. The CDR3 DNA follows: TGTGCCAGCAGTTACCGCCCCACAGGGAGGGGAAAGTCTGGGGCCAACGTCCTGACTTTC.

CDR3 amino acids: CASSSSGGGTETQYF. CDR3 DNA: TGTGCCAGCAGCTCCTCGGGGGGAGGGACGGAGACCCAGTACTTC. J is TRBJ2-5 and V is TRBV5-5; 7 bases are a match to TRBD2. The V gene's germline CDR1 is SGHKS and CDR2 YYEKEE (reference sequence). V trimming: 3 bases; J trimming: 5 bases; junction bases outside the gene matches: 10. The CDR3 length is 15 residues.

This clonotype was seen at least ten times. V and J are TRBV28 and TRBJ2-7; D not certain. The CDR3 extends over 12 amino acids. Trimming shortened V by 7 bases and J by 1 base, and 8 bases separated the two germline ends. Germline V gives CDR1 MDHEN, CDR2 SYDVKM. The DNA of the CDR3 is TGTGCCAGCAATGGACGGTCCTACGAGCAGTACTTC. Translating it yields CASNGRSYEQYF.

This clonotype has ten or more counts. The CDR3 sequence: CASSGGLAGVETQYF. CDR3 nucleotide sequence: TGTGCCAGCAGTGGAGGACTAGCGGGAGTAGAGACCCAGTACTTC. The V call is TRBV6-1, the J call TRBJ2-5, with 13 bases lining up with TRBD2. V lost 4 bases and J lost 4; bases outside the gene matches: 3. The CDR3 extends over 15 amino acids. From germline, CDR1 is MNHNS and CDR2 SASEGT.

This clonotype appeared a single time. The rearrangement uses TRBV4-1 and TRBJ1-5; D unresolved. CDR3 length: 15 amino acids. V was clipped by 3 bases and J by 5 bases, with 14 bases between them. The V gene's germline CDR1 is MGHRA and CDR2 YSYEKL. CDR3 sequence reads: CASSQESAVHQPQHF. As DNA, the CDR3 is TGCGCCAGCAGCCAGGAAAGCGCGGTGCATCAGCCCCAGCATTTT.

This clonotype has a count of ten or more. The V gene is TRBV28, the J gene TRBJ1-1; the D is unclear. V gave up 3 bases and J gave up 7 bases, with 9 bases separating them. Germline loops: CDR1 MDHEN, CDR2 SYDVKM. The CDR3 sequence is 12 residues long. CDR3 nucleotides: TGTGCCAGCAGTTTTGGGCAGGTTGAAGCTTTCTTT. Translation gives CASSFGQVEAFF.

This clonotype was recorded at least ten times. The CDR3 loop is CAWSTQGWDEQYF. The CDR3 nucleotides read TGTGCCTGGAGTACTCAGGGATGGGATGAGCAGTACTTC. The genes are TRBV30 and TRBJ2-7, with D perhaps TRBD1 (5 bases). This CDR3 is built from 13 residues. The ends were cut back, 2 bases at V and 7 bases at J, with 15 bases in the middle. Germline V gene sequence: CDR1 GTSNPN, CDR2 SVGIG (reference sequence).

A few counts support this clonotype. V gene TRBV27 combines with J gene TRBJ2-3; tentatively, D is TRBD2 (7 bases). Looked up from germline, CDR1 is MNHEY and CDR2 is SMNVEV (reference sequence). Trimming removed 0 bases from V and 1 base from J, with 11 bases in between. This CDR3 region has 16 residues. Here the CDR3 reads CASSLSKGGGTDTQYF. The CDR3 nucleotides read TGTGCCAGCAGTTTATCGAAAGGGGGGGGCACAGATACGCAGTATTTT.

The table lists this clonotype with many counts. This chain joins TRBV28 and TRBJ2-3, with 8 positions matching TRBD2. The CDR3 runs to 15 residues. Germline V gene data show CDR1 as MDHEN and CDR2 as SYDVKM. After removal of 3 bases from V and 2 bases from J, the junction contained 4 bases not matched to a gene. The CDR3 protein is CASSLQLAATDTQYF. For the CDR3, the DNA is TGTGCCAGCAGTTTGCAACTAGCGGCCACAGATACGCAGTATTTT.

Many counts were recorded for this clonotype. The rearrangement links TRBV3-1 to TRBJ2-1; D may be TRBD1 or TRBD2 (6 bases each). Trimming shortened V by 2 bases and J by 6 bases, and 8 bases separated the two germline ends. The CDR3 runs 13 residues. Germline values: CDR1 LGHDT, CDR2 YNNKEL (reference sequence). In DNA form, the CDR3 reads TGTGCCAGCAGCCAATCGGGGGCCAATGAGCAGTTCTTC. Amino acid sequence: CASSQSGANEQFF.

This clonotype was counted at least ten times. The genes are TRBV6-1 and TRBJ2-1; unclear D gene. Trimming removed 5 bases from V and 3 bases from J, with 11 bases in between. The CDR3 has 14 residues. Per the germline V gene, CDR1 is MNHNS and CDR2 is SASEGT. Here the CDR3 reads CASSFGPSYNEQFF. The CDR3 bases are TGTGCCAGCAGTTTTGGCCCGAGCTACAATGAGCAGTTCTTC.

This chain joins TRBV6-1 and TRBJ1-1; the D gene is possibly TRBD1 (5 bases). Germline values: CDR1 MNHNS, CDR2 SASEGT. CDR3 length equals 11 residues. Trimming cost V 8 bases and J 4 bases, with 8 bases left between them. The CDR3 nucleotides read TGTGCCAGCGGGAGGGGCACTGAAGCTTTCTTT. Translating gives CASGRGTEAFF.

DNA for the CDR3: TGTGCCAGCAGTGAGTTTGTCCTGGGGCTGGACACCGGGGAGCTGTTTTTT. Translating gives CASSEFVLGLDTGELFF. V and J are TRBV6-1 and TRBJ2-2; possibly TRBD1 for D (5 bases). This CDR3 has 17 residues. Deletions cut 3 bases from V and 3 bases from J, with 17 bases between. In germline, CDR1 is MNHNS, CDR2 SASEGT.

This clonotype was observed a handful of times. The rearrangement joins TRBV19 to TRBJ2-7; tentatively, D is TRBD1 (6 bases). V was cut by 4 bases and J by 2 bases, with 15 bases left in between. This CDR3 is 15 amino acids long. CDR1 is LNHDA, CDR2 SQIVND, per germline (reference sequence). The CDR3 loop is CASSTPTGAPYEQYF. In nucleotides, the CDR3 is TGTGCCAGTAGTACCCCGACAGGAGCACCCTACGAGCAGTACTTC.

This clonotype has only a few counts. The genes are TRBV4-1 and TRBJ2-2, with a weak D call TRBD2 (5 bases). Germline V lookup: CDR1 MGHRA, CDR2 YSYEKL. With 6 bases removed from V and 0 bases from J, the gap between germline ends came to 14 bases. There are 16 residues in the CDR3. Written as DNA, the CDR3 is TGCGCCAGCAGTCGTTCGGCGGGTCCGAACACCGGGGAGCTGTTTTTT. Translating it yields CASSRSAGPNTGELFF.

This clonotype occurred many times. The rearrangement joins TRBV2 to TRBJ2-7; 7 bases match TRBD2. The length of the CDR3 is 15 residues. CDR1 is SNHLY and CDR2 is FYNNEI in the germline V gene. Germline trimming cut 3 bases from V and 1 base from J; bases unmatched to any gene: 6. The CDR3 sequence: CASSEQASGSYEQYF. As DNA, the CDR3 is TGTGCCAGCAGTGAGCAGGCTAGCGGATCCTACGAGCAGTACTTC.

This chain uses TRBV11-3 with TRBJ2-5; D is ambiguous. V lost 4 bases and J lost 5, with 11 bases in between. Germline CDR1 is SGHNT and CDR2 is YENEEA. This CDR3 has 13 amino acids. This CDR3 is CASSYRSRETQYF. DNA of the CDR3: TGTGCCAGCAGCTATAGGTCCCGGGAGACCCAGTACTTC.

There are a few counts of this clonotype. V is TRBV20-1 and J is TRBJ2-1; D unresolved. V lost 0 bases, J lost 2 bases, and 11 bases lay in between. The CDR3 sequence is 15 residues long. The V gene's germline CDR1 is DFQATT and CDR2 SNEGSKA (reference sequence). DNA for the CDR3: TGCAGTGCTAGAGACAAGGTGAGGCCCTACAATGAGCAGTTCTTC. Translated: CSARDKVRPYNEQFF.

The chain combines TRBV28 with TRBJ1-5; 8 positions agree with TRBD1. The germline V gene has CDR1 MDHEN and CDR2 SYDVKM. V shed 5 bases and J 2 bases; nucleotides not matched to a gene: 11. The CDR3 spans 17 residues. CDR3 residues: CASSGRQGLGGNQPQHF. Here the CDR3 DNA reads TGTGCCAGCAGTGGCCGACAGGGGCTCGGGGGCAATCAGCCCCAGCATTTT.